This TCR beta chain was observed in a study of control samples from healthy donors and cancer patients. Libraries were prepared by immunoSEQ multiplex PCR; TCRdb keeps only in-frame clonotypes and omits some of them. This sample has roughly 43,000 clones, with 94% found just once. The CDR3 consists of 14 residues. V lost 3 bases, J lost 7 bases, and 4 bases stayed unmatched. The V gene's germline CDR1 is SGDLS and CDR2 YYNGEE. Sequenced input: blood. The clonotype originates from a man aged 55 to 70 in good health. The chain uses TRBV9 and TRBJ2-1; 10 nucleotides agree with TRBD2. The CDR3 DNA reads as TGTGCCAGCAGCGGTAGCGGGAGGTGGAATGAGCAGTTCTTC. Its protein is CASSGSGRWNEQFF.